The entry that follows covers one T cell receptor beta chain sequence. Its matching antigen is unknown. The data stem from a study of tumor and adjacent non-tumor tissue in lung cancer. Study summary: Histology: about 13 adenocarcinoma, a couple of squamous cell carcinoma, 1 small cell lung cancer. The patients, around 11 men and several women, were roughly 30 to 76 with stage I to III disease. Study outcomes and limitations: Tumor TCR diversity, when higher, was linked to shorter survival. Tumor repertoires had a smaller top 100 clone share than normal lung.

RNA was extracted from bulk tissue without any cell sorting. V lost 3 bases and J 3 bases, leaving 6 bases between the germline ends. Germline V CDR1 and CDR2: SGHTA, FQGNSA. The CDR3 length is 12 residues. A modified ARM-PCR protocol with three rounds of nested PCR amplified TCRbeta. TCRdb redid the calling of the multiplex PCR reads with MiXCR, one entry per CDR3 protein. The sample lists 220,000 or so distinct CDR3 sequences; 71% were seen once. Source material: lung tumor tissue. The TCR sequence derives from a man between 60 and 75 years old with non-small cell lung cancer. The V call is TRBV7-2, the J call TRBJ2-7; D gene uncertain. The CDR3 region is CASSLYIYEQYF. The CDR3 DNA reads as TGTGCCAGCAGCTTGTACATCTACGAGCAGTACTTC.